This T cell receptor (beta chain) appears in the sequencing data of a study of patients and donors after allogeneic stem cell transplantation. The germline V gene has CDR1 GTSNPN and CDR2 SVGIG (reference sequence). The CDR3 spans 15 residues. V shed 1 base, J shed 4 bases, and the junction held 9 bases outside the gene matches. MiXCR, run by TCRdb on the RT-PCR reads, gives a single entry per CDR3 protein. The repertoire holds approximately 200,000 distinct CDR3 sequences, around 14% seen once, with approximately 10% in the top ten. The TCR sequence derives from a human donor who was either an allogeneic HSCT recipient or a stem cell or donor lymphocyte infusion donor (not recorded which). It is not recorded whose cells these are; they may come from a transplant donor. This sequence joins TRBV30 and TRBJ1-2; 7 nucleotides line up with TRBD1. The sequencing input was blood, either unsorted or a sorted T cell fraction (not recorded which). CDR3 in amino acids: CAWSGTGVPTYGYTF. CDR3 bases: TGTGCCTGGAGTGGAACAGGGGTTCCCACCTATGGCTACACCTTC.